Listed below are T cell receptor beta chains from one sample, sequenced in a study of blood T cells in healthy people across ages. TCRdb analysed the 5' RACE reads with MiXCR anew, one entry per CDR3 protein. The repertoire has about 560,000 distinct CDR3 sequences, about 25% of them found once; the top ten carry about 3.3%. These same records also appear under a second study, on T cells of mothers and their children.

The material sequenced was blood. These receptors were obtained from a boy aged 2 to 9 in good health. Both conserved end residues are part of each CDR3. D genes are given only for firm matches. Where a row states a size, it is once, few, many or the class of an expanded clone; other rows omit it.

D	V	size	J	DNA	CDR3
-	TRBV20-1	few	TRBJ1-2	TGCAGTGGTGTGGGCGGTTCCTATGGCTACACCTTC	CSGVGGSYGYTF
TRBD1	TRBV2	-	TRBJ1-2	TGTGCCAGCAGTGAACACAGGGGCTATGGCTACACCTTC	CASSEHRGYGYTF
-	TRBV10-3	-	TRBJ1-1	TGTGCCATCAGTGAGTTTATGGAAAACACTGAAGCTTTCTTT	CAISEFMENTEAFF
-	TRBV6-6	-	TRBJ2-6	TGTGCCAGCAGTTACTCGATAATAGCTTCTGGGGCCAACGTCCTGACTTTC	CASSYSIIASGANVLTF
-	TRBV4-3	-	TRBJ2-4	TGCGCCAGCAGCCAAGATACGGCCAGGGGAATATACTTC	CASSQDTARGIYF
TRBD1	TRBV10-3	few	TRBJ2-3	TGTGCCATCAGTGATCCCTCACAGGGGGTGGGGTTCACAGATACGCAGTATTTT	CAISDPSQGVGFTDTQYF
TRBD2	TRBV15	few	TRBJ2-5	TGTGCCACCAGCAGAGATAGGGCGGGAGGGGAGACCCAGTACTTC	CATSRDRAGGETQYF
TRBD2	TRBV20-1	-	TRBJ2-1	TGCAGTGCTAGAGGGACTAGCGGGGATTACAATGAGCAGTTCTTC	CSARGTSGDYNEQFF
TRBD2	TRBV19	many	TRBJ2-7	TGTGCCAGTACGGCGGGAGGGACCTACGAGCAGTACTTC	CASTAGGTYEQYF
TRBD2	TRBV19	few	TRBJ2-3	TGTGCCAGTAGTACAAGGGGGACTAGCGGGAGCACAGATACGCAGTATTTT	CASSTRGTSGSTDTQYF
-	TRBV29-1	-	TRBJ1-4	TGCAGCGGCCGGGACCCACTTAATGAAAAACTGTTTTTT	CSGRDPLNEKLFF
-	TRBV20-1	few	TRBJ2-4	TGCAGTGGGGCAATCAGGTCGGGCGGCGAGGACATTCAGTACTTC	CSGAIRSGGEDIQYF
-	TRBV24-1	-	TRBJ2-3	TGTGCCACCAGTGGCGGCAGCCGCACAGATACGCAGTATTTT	CATSGGSRTDTQYF
TRBD2	TRBV6-6	-	TRBJ2-7	TGTGCCAGCAGTTACAGGACTAGCGCGCAAACCTACGAGCAGTACTTC	CASSYRTSAQTYEQYF
TRBD1	TRBV27	-	TRBJ1-5	TGTGCCAGCAGTTCAGCAGGGGGGACCAATCAGCCCCAGCATTTT	CASSSAGGTNQPQHF
-	TRBV20-1	-	TRBJ2-7	TGCAGTGCCACCCGGGACAACTACGAGCAGTACTTC	CSATRDNYEQYF
TRBD2	TRBV6-2/TRBV6-3	-	TRBJ2-1	TGTGCCAGCAGTACGGGGCATAGCGGGAGGCTCTATGAGCAGTTCTTC	CASSTGHSGRLYEQFF
TRBD2	TRBV20-1	-	TRBJ2-5	TGCAGTGCTAGCCCCGGGACTAGCGGGAGTGAGACCCAGTACTTC	CSASPGTSGSETQYF
-	TRBV7-2	few	TRBJ2-5	TGTGCCAGCAGCCTAACGGGACCTCCGGAGACCCAGTACTTC	CASSLTGPPETQYF
TRBD2	TRBV27	-	TRBJ2-5	TGTGCCAGCAGCTTACTGCTAGCGGGGGGTTTAGAGACCCAGTACTTC	CASSLLLAGGLETQYF
-	TRBV20-1	-	TRBJ2-5	TGCAGTGCTAGGTCAGGGGAAGAAGACCAGTACTTC	CSARSGEEDQYF
TRBD1	TRBV3-1	-	TRBJ2-4	TGTGCCAGCAGCCAAGATGCAGGACAGGGGGCGAGGAGAAACATTCAGTACTTC	CASSQDAGQGARRNIQYF
-	TRBV25-1	few	TRBJ2-7	TGTGCCAGCAGTGAATGGGACCTCCCCGAGCAGTACTTC	CASSEWDLPEQYF
-	TRBV5-8	-	TRBJ2-7	TGTGCCAGCAGTTTTGATTTATATCGCTACGAGCAGTACTTC	CASSFDLYRYEQYF
-	TRBV3-1	-	TRBJ2-3	TGTGCCAGCAGCCAGGCGAGGGGTTCTAGCACAGATACGCAGTATTTT	CASSQARGSSTDTQYF
-	TRBV4-3	few	TRBJ2-7	TGCGCCAGCAGCCAAGAACACGGTTACGAGCAGTACTTC	CASSQEHGYEQYF
-	TRBV20-1	few	TRBJ1-2	TGCAGTGCCCATTGGGAGGGGGTGGCTCCTGGCTACACCTTC	CSAHWEGVAPGYTF
-	TRBV25-1	many	TRBJ2-2	TGTGCCAGCAGTGAATCCCAAAACTCGGACGGGGAGCTGTTTTTT	CASSESQNSDGELFF
TRBD2	TRBV30	few	TRBJ2-1	TGTGCCTGGAGTCATGATCTAGCGGCACCCTACAATGAGCAGTTCTTC	CAWSHDLAAPYNEQFF
-	TRBV27	few	TRBJ2-5	TGTGCCAGCAGTTTATCGGGCTGGCAAGAGACCCAGTACTTC	CASSLSGWQETQYF
TRBD2	TRBV24-1	-	TRBJ2-5	TGTGCCACCAGTGAAAGTAGCGGGAGTGAGACCCAGTACTTC	CATSESSGSETQYF
TRBD1	TRBV20-1	few	TRBJ2-3	TGCAGCCTTCGGGACAGGGGATCAGATACGCAGTATTTT	CSLRDRGSDTQYF
TRBD1	TRBV5-1	-	TRBJ1-4	TGCGCCAGCAGCTTGGACAGGGGTAGAGCTAATGAAAAACTGTTTTTT	CASSLDRGRANEKLFF
-	TRBV29-1	-	TRBJ2-1	TGCAGCGTTGAAGTGGGCCTGGTGGGGGATGAGCAGTTCTTC	CSVEVGLVGDEQFF
-	TRBV21-1	few	TRBJ2-7	TGTGCCAGCAGCAAAGTGGGGGGGCCCTCCTACGAGCAGTACTTC	CASSKVGGPSYEQYF
TRBD2	TRBV25-1	-	TRBJ2-7	TGTGCCAGCAGTGAATTGCGCGGGAGCCTTACCTACGAGCAGTACTTC	CASSELRGSLTYEQYF
-	TRBV19	few	TRBJ1-5	TGTGCCAGTAGTCCGAGGGCAGGCCGCTCCAATCAGCCCCAGCATTTT	CASSPRAGRSNQPQHF
-	TRBV20-1	-	TRBJ2-3	TGCAGTGCTCTCGGGCGAGTTTTGGATACGCAGTATTTT	CSALGRVLDTQYF
TRBD1	TRBV7-6	few	TRBJ1-4	TGTGCCAGCAGCTCCGACAGGGGCGGTGGAAAACTGTTTTTT	CASSSDRGGGKLFF
TRBD1	TRBV6-2/TRBV6-3	many	TRBJ2-7	TGTGCCAGCAGCCGGGACAGCGAGCAGTACTTC	CASSRDSEQYF
-	TRBV7-9	-	TRBJ2-1	TGTGCCAGCAGCCTCGGGGGCGGTCCGGGGAATGAGCAGTTCTTC	CASSLGGGPGNEQFF
TRBD2	TRBV18	-	TRBJ2-5	TGTGCCAGCTCACCACAGATGGCTAGCGGGGGTCAGGGGACCCAGTACTTC	CASSPQMASGGQGTQYF
TRBD2	TRBV10-2	-	TRBJ2-5	TGCGCCACCGGGGGACTAGCGGGAGAGACCCAGTACTTC	CATGGLAGETQYF
-	TRBV18	many	TRBJ2-5	TGTGCCAGCCCCCGCTCGGAGACCCAGTACTTC	CASPRSETQYF
-	TRBV28	once	TRBJ2-5	TGTGCCAGCAGTCACAGGGGAGGAGGAGAGACCCAGTACTTC	CASSHRGGGETQYF
TRBD1	TRBV12-3/TRBV12-4	few	TRBJ1-4	TGTGCCAGCAGTTTCAGGCCAGGGGGAGCTAATGAAAAACTGTTTTTT	CASSFRPGGANEKLFF
-	TRBV12-3/TRBV12-4	few	TRBJ1-2	TGTGCCAGCAGTTTAGACCGAGAAGGGCCTTATGGCTACACCTTC	CASSLDREGPYGYTF
TRBD2	TRBV7-2	-	TRBJ2-7	TGTGCCAGCAGTTGGGGTAGCGGGAATTACGAGCAGTACTTC	CASSWGSGNYEQYF
-	TRBV29-1	few	TRBJ2-5	TGCAGCGTTGAAGAAGGCCAACGGAGATTGACCCAGTACTTC	CSVEEGQRRLTQYF
TRBD1	TRBV6-5	few	TRBJ2-5	TGTGCCAGCAGATCCACAGGGGGGCGAGAGACCCAGTACTTC	CASRSTGGRETQYF
-	TRBV30	-	TRBJ1-2	TGTGCTCGGAAGGTGTCGGGGATTAACTATGGCTACACCTTC	CARKVSGINYGYTF
TRBD2	TRBV20-1	-	TRBJ2-2	TGCAGTGCTAGAGTAGGGACTAGCGGGTTAACCGGGGAGCTGTTTTTT	CSARVGTSGLTGELFF
TRBD2	TRBV28	few	TRBJ2-7	TGTGCCAGCAGCGGGTCCGGGACTAGCGGGAGGTTCACCTTCTACGAGCAGTACTTC	CASSGSGTSGRFTFYEQYF
-	TRBV5-1	-	TRBJ1-2	TGCGCCAGCAGCGCAGAGCCATTCATTCAGGGGAAGGGCTACACCTTC	CASSAEPFIQGKGYTF
TRBD1	TRBV20-1	-	TRBJ2-5	TGCAGTGCTAGACTGGACAGGACCTACGATCAGTACTTC	CSARLDRTYDQYF
-	TRBV27	few	TRBJ2-1	TGTGCCAGCAGTTTATGGGGGGCTAGCGGTTATCCTTACAATGAGCAGTTCTTC	CASSLWGASGYPYNEQFF
TRBD2	TRBV12-3/TRBV12-4	-	TRBJ2-2	TGTGCCACCAGGACTAGCGACAACCGAGGGGCCGGGGAGCTGTTTTTT	CATRTSDNRGAGELFF
TRBD1	TRBV29-1	few	TRBJ2-3	TGCAGCGGCTACAGGGGTGACACAGATACGCAGTATTTT	CSGYRGDTDTQYF
-	TRBV7-9	-	TRBJ2-5	TGTGCCAGCAGCTTGAGTAGCGGTATAGAGACCCAGTACTTC	CASSLSSGIETQYF